The present TCR beta chain was sequenced within a study of blood T cell repertoires in COVID-19. At the level of the study: Sources were T cells, B-cell-depleted T cells, or PBMCs; the material itself was cDNA or gDNA.

In the source study's methods: Reference gene primers were amplified, and this amplification served to estimate nucleated cell counts. Data came from immunoSEQ multiplex PCR; TCRdb stores just in-frame clones and leaves some out. Clone size and V and J calls were adopted from that table, with D and trimming inferred from the DNA. The sample records 250,000 to 350,000 clones, approximately 83% being singletons. Self-reported history from a screening survey and questionnaire set each donor's cohort. Among Cohort 3 donors, those recovered had two negative PCRs, clearance, or symptom resolution. CDR3 length: 16 residues. Per the germline V gene, CDR1 is SGHTA and CDR2 is FQGTGA. V shed 1 base and J shed 5 bases, with 16 bases lying between them.

The source of this sequence is a woman aged 25 to 39 who had recovered from COVID-19. The V call is TRBV7-3, the J call TRBJ2-3, with D perhaps TRBD1 (7 bases). The sample taken for sequencing was PBMCs or T cells enriched from blood (not recorded which). The CDR3 spells CASSLKGGGVRDTQYF. The CDR3, as DNA: TGTGCCAGCAGCTTAAAAGGGGGCGGGGTCAGAGATACGCAGTATTTT.